This T cell receptor (beta chain) appears in the sequencing data of a study of shared clonotypes between healthy human individuals. The V and J ends lost 0 bases and 7 bases, in that order; junction bases with no gene match: 9. Looked up from germline, CDR1 is MGHRA and CDR2 is YSYEKL. This CDR3 has 16 residues. CD8 cells classed as naive were CD45RO-negative and positively selected for CCR7, excluding terminally differentiated effector memory CD45RA+ cells. Generated by immunoSEQ multiplex PCR, the TCRdb table keeps only in-frame clones and is missing some. Here the sample spans about 1,800,000 clones, approximately 94% being singletons.

The chain joins TRBV4-1 to TRBJ2-1; 7 positions match TRBD2. The sequenced sample consisted of naive CD8+ T cells sorted from blood. This clonotype originated in a man younger than 35 in good health. CDR3 in DNA: TGCGCCAGCAGCCAAGACGAGTTGGGCGGGAGAAATGAGCAGTTCTTC. Residues: CASSQDELGGRNEQFF.